Below, one TCR beta chain is given with its context. A much larger clone lies a single base off, so this may be a read error. Via MiXCR, TCRdb re-called the 5' RACE reads, giving one row per CDR3 protein. The table records 30,000 to 45,000 distinct CDR3 sequences, roughly 13% of them present only once. This sample is part of a study of CD8 T cells in ankylosing spondylitis. This CDR3 region has 14 residues. Germline V lookup: CDR1 MNHNS, CDR2 SASEGT. This TCR was sampled from a male donor with ankylosing spondylitis. This chain links TRBV6-1 with TRBJ2-3, with 7 bases matching TRBD2. Sequenced input: synovial fluid, either unsorted or a sorted T cell fraction (not recorded which). DNA for the CDR3: TGTGCCAGCAAACCGGGACTAAACACAGATACGCAGTGTTTT. Its translation is CASKPGLNTDTQCF.